The entry below describes one T cell receptor (beta chain). Its antigen is undetermined. The CDR3 is cut off 3 residues early in the read; its end comes from the germline J gene. immunoSEQ multiplex PCR used an average of around 1,200 ng genomic DNA. The table came from immunoSEQ multiplex PCR; TCRdb's copy has only in-frame clones and leaves some out. The repertoire table contains 30,000 to 35,000 clones. This CDR3 contains 15 residues. Germline V gene sequence: CDR1 SGHVS, CDR2 FQNEAQ. The V gene end was trimmed by 6 bases and the J gene end by 1 base; junction bases not matched to a gene: 4. This record comes from a study of T cells in women clearing cervical HPV infection. Looking at the study overall: Controls gave blood once infection was undetectable; cases at lesion identification. Study-level results: It is unknown whether associations predate infection; no effector/memory or HPV-specific sorting. Controls had more TRBV6-7 (0.16%) than cases (approximately 0.11%).

This clonotype was sampled from a woman aged 18 to 75 with a cervical HPV16 infection that either progressed to CIN3+ or cleared (not recorded which). The sequenced sample was blood buffy coat. The chain links TRBV7-8 to TRBJ2-2; 8 bases align to TRBD2. The CDR3 is CASRNSGMNTGELFF. The sequenced part of the CDR3 DNA is TGTGCCAGCAGGAATAGCGGGATGAACACCGGGGAG.